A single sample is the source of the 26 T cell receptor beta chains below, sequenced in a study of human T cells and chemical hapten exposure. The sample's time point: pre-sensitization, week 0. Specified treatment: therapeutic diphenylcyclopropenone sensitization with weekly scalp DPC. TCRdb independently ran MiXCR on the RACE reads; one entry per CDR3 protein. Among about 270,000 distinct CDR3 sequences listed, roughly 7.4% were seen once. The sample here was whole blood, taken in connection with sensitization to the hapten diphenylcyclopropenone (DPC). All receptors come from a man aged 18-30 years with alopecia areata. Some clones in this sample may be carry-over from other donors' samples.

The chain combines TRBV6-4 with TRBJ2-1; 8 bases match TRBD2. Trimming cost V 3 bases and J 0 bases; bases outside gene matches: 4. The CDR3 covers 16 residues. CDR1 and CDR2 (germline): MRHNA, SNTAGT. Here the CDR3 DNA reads TGTGCCAGCAGTGAAAATGCGGGGGGCTCCTACAATGAGCAGTTCTTC. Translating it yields CASSENAGGSYNEQFF.

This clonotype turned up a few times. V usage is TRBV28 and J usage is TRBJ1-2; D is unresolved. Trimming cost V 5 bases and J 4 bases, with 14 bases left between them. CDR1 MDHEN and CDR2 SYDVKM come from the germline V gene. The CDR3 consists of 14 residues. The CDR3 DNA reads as TGTGCCAGCAGTAGGTCCTTGGGAGGCTATGGCTACACCTTC. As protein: CASSRSLGGYGYTF.

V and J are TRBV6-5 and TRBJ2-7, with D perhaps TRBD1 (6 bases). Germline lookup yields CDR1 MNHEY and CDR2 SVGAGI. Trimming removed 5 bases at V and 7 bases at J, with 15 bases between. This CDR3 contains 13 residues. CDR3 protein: CASSRPGTWEQYF. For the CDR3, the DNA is TGTGCCAGCAGTCGCCCCGGGACATGGGAGCAGTACTTC.

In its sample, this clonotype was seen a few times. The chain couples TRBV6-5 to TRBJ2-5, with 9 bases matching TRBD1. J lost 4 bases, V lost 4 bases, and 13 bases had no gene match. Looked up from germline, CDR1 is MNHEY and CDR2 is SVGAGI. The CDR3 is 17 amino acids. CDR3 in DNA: TGTGCCAGCAGTTTGCGGGGACAGGGCCCAATTGGAGAGACCCAGTACTTC. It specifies CASSLRGQGPIGETQYF.

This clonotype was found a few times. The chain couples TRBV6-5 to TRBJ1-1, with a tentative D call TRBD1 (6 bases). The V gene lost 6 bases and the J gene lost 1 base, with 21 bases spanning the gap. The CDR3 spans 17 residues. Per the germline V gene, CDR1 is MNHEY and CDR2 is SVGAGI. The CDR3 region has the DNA TGTGCCAGCAGCGCAACACCCGGACAGAATGGGAACACTGAAGCTTTCTTT. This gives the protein CASSATPGQNGNTEAFF.

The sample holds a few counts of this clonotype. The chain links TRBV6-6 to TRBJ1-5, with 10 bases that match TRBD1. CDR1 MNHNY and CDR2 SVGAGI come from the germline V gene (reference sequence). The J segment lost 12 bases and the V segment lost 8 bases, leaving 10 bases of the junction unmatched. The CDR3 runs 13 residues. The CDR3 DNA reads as TGTGCCAGCGAACTCCGACAGGGGGCTGACCAGCATTTT. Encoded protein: CASELRQGADQHF.

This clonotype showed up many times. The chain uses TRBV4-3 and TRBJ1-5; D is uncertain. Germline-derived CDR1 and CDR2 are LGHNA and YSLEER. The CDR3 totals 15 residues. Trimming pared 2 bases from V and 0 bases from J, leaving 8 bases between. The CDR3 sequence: CASSQYGDSNQPQHF. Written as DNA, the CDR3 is TGCGCCAGCAGCCAATACGGGGATAGCAATCAGCCCCAGCATTTT.

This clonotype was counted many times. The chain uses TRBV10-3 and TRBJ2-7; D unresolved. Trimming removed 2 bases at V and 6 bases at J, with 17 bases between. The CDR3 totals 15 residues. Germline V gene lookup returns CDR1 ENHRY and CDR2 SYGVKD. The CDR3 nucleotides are TGTGCCATCAGTGAGCGCTACAGCACATTATCCGAGCAGTACGTC. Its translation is CAISERYSTLSEQYV.

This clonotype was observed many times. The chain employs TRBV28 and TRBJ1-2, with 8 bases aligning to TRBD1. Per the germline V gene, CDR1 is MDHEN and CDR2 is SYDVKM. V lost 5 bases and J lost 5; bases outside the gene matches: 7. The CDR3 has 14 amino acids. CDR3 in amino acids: CASSRRTGWYGYTF. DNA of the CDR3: TGTGCCAGCAGTCGCCGGACAGGGTGGTATGGCTACACCTTC.

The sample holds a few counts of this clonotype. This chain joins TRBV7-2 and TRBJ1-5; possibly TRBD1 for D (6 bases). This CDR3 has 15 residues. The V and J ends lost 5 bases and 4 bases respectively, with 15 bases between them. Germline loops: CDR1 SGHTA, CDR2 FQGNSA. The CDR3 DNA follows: TGTGCCAGCAGCCAGGATACAGGGACTAATCAGCCCCAGCATTTT. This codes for CASSQDTGTNQPQHF.

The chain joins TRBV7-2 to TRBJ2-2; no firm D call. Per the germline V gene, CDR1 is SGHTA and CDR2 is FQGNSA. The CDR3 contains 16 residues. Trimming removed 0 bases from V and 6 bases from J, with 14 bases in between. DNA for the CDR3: TGTGCCAGCAGCTTAGCCTGGCTTCTGCACCCCGGGGAGCTGTTTTTT. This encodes CASSLAWLLHPGELFF.

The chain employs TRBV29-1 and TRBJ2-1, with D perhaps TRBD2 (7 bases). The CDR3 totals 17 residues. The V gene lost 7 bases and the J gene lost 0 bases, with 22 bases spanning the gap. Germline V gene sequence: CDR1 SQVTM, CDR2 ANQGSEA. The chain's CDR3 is CSGGGGTSGFSYNEQFF. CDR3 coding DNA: TGCAGCGGAGGGGGGGGCACAAGCGGATTCTCCTACAATGAGCAGTTCTTC.

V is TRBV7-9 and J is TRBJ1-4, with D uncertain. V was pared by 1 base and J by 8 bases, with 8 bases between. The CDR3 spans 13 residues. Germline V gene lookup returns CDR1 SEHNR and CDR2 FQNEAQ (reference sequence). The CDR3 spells CASSLELGEKLFF. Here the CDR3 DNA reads TGTGCCAGCAGCTTAGAGCTGGGGGAAAAACTGTTTTTT.

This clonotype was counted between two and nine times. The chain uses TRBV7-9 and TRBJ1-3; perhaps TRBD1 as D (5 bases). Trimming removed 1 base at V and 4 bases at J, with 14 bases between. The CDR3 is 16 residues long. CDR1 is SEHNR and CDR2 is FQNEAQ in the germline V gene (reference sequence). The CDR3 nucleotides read TGTGCCAGCAGCTTAGGGTTCGGGGCGGCCGGAAACACCATATATTTT. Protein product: CASSLGFGAAGNTIYF. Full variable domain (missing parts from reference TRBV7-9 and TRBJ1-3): DTGVSQNPRHKITKRGQNVTFRCDPISEHNRLYWYRQTLGQGPEFLTYFQNEAQLEKSRLLSDRFSAERPKGSFSTLEIQRTEQGDSAMYLCASSLGFGAAGNTIYFGEGSWLTVV.

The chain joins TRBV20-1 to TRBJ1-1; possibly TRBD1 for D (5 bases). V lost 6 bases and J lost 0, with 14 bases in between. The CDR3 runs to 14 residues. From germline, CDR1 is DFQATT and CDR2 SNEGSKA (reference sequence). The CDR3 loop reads CSARDGIMNTEAFF. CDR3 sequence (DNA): TGCAGTGCAAGGGACGGAATTATGAACACTGAAGCTTTCTTT.

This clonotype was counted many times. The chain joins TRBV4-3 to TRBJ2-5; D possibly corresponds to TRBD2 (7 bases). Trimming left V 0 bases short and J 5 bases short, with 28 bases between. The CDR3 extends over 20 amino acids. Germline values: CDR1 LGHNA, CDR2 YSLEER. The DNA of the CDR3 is TGCGCCAGCAGCCAAGATGCGGCTTCGGTCCTTGAGGGGGGGGTGGAGACCCAGTACTTC. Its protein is CASSQDAASVLEGGVETQYF.

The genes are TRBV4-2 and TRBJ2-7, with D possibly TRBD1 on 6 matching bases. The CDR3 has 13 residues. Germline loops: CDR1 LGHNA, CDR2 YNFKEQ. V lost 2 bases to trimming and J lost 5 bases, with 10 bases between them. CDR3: CASSQPGDHEQYF. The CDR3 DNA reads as TGTGCCAGCAGCCAACCAGGGGATCACGAGCAGTACTTC.

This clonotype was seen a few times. CDR3 nucleotide sequence: TGTGCCAGCAGCTTACGGACAGGGCTATCCTATGGCTACACCTTC. This encodes CASSLRTGLSYGYTF. The chain combines TRBV7-9 with TRBJ1-2; 8 bases are a match to TRBD1. The CDR3 extends over 15 amino acids. CDR1 SEHNR and CDR2 FQNEAQ come from the germline V gene (reference sequence). The junction had 6 bases not matched to a gene; V was cut back by 2 bases and J by 4 bases.

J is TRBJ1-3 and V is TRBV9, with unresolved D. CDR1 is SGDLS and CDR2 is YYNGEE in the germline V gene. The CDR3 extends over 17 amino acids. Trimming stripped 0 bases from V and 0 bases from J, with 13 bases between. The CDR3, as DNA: TGTGCCAGCAGCGTAGGCGGGGATTCGAGCTCTGGAAACACCATATATTTT. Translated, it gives CASSVGGDSSSGNTIYF.

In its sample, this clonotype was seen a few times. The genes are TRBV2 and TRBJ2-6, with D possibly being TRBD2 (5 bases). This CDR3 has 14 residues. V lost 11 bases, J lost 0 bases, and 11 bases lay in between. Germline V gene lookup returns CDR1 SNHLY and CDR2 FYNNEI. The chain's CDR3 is CAGRSGSGANVLTF. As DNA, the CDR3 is TGTGCCGGTCGGAGCGGCTCTGGGGCCAACGTCCTGACTTTC.

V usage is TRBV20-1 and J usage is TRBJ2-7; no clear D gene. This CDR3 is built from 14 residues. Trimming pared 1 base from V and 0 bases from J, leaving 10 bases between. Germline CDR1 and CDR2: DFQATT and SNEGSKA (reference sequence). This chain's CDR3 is CSARVALSSYEQYF. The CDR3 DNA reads TGCAGTGCTAGAGTCGCGCTGAGCTCCTACGAGCAGTACTTC.

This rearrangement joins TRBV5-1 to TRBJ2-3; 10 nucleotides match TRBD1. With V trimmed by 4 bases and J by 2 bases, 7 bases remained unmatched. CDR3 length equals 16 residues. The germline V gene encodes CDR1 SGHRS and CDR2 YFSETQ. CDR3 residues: CASSRWDRGDTDTQYF. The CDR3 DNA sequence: TGCGCCAGCAGCCGTTGGGACAGGGGAGACACAGATACGCAGTATTTT.

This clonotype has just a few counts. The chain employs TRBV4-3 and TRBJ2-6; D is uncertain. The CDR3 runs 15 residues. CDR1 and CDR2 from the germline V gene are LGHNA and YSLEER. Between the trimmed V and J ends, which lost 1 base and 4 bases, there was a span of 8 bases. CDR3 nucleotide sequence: TGCGCCAGCAGCCAAGTTCAAACCGGGGCCAACGTCCTGACTTTC. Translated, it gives CASSQVQTGANVLTF.

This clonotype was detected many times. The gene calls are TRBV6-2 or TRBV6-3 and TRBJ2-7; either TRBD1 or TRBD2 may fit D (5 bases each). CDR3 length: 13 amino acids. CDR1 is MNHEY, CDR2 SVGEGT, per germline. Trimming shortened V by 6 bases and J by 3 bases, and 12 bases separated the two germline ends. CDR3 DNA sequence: TGTGCCAGCAGAAGGGACGGGGTCTACGAGCAGTACGTC. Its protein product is CASRRDGVYEQYV.

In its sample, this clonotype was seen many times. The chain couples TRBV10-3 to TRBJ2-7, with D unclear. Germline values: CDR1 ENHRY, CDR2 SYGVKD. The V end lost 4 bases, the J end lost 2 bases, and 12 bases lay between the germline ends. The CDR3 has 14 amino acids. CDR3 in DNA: TGTGCCATCAGTGTTCGCAGAGCTACCTACGAGCAGTACTTC. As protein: CAISVRRATYEQYF.

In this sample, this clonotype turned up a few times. The CDR3 is CASSQGRGLNTEAFF. CDR3 DNA: TGCGCCAGCAGCCAAGGCAGGGGGCTGAACACTGAAGCTTTCTTT. The V gene is TRBV4-3, the J gene TRBJ1-1; 8 nucleotides match TRBD1. The CDR3 is 15 residues long. The V gene end was trimmed by 1 base and the J gene end by 0 bases; junction bases not matched to a gene: 1. Germline-derived CDR1 and CDR2 are LGHNA and YSLEER.